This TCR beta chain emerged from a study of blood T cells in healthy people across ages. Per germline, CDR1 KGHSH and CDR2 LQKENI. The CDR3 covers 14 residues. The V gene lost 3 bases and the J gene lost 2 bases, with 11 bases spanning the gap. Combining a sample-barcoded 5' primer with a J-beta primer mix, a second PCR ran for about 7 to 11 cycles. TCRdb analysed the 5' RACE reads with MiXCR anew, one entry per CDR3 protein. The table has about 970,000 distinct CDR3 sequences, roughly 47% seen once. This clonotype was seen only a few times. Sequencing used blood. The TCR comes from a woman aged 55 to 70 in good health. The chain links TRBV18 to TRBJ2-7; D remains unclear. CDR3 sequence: CASSPQSGPYEQYF. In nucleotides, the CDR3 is TGTGCCAGCTCACCCCAGTCAGGCCCCTACGAGCAGTACTTC. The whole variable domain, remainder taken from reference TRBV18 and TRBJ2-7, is NAGVMQNPRHLVRRRGQEARLRCSPMKGHSHVYWYRQLPEEGLKFMVYLQKENIIDESGMPKERFSAEFPKEGPSILRIQQVVRGDSAAYFCASSPQSGPYEQYFGPGTRLTVT.